This record covers a single TCR beta chain. Its antigen is as yet unknown. TCRdb's copy holds only in-frame clones and misses some; the assay was immunoSEQ multiplex PCR. The table shows roughly 640,000 clones, with about 74% occurring only once. Per germline, CDR1 MNHNS and CDR2 SASEGT. The length of the CDR3 is 13 residues. Deletions cut 11 bases from V and 2 bases from J, with 14 bases between. The sample comes from a study of shared clonotypes between healthy human individuals. Overall study results and limits: Generation probabilities were higher for clonotypes shared across all four sorted-subset donors than for unshared ones. Shared clonotypes: roughly 5% naive CD4, roughly 3.5% naive CD8, about 2.5% memory CD4, 0.4% memory CD8.

The chain joins TRBV6-1 to TRBJ2-3, with D possibly matching TRBD1 (7 bases). Sequencing was performed on memory CD4+ T cells sorted from blood. This sample's subset: CD45RA-negative fraction. This TCR derives from a woman in her 30s in good health. For the CDR3, the DNA is TGTGCCGGCCAGGGGGGATACACAGATACGCAGTATTTT. Translating gives CAGQGGYTDTQYF.